This T cell receptor beta chain stems from a study of response to subunit inactivated influenza vaccine (dated by TCRdb to 2017 to 2018). For context, the study as a whole: The study used deep quantitative T cell receptor repertoire profiling to track responses to a trivalent subunit inactivated influenza vaccine.

As for this clonotype: Its cognate antigen has yet to be identified. No much larger clone is present one base from it, and per-base qualities are unavailable.

Study-wide findings and limitations: It was suggested by the authors that each seasonal influenza vaccination may recruit only a limited number of new T cells.

A distance of 11 bases separates the germline ends of V and J, which lose 4 bases and 5 bases respectively. The CDR3 runs 13 residues from the cysteine to the phenylalanine. Of all the DNA, just the CDR3 is kept, 39 bases in frame from base 1. Sequences SNHLY (CDR1) and FYNNEI (CDR2) are obtained from the germline V gene. Libraries were constructed by RT-PCR. TCRdb shows the sequencer as Illumina HiSeq 2500. The public reads were reanalyzed by TCRdb: fastp trimming at Q25, MiXCR alignment, in-frame beta chains only. One record per CDR3 amino acid sequence lists the most common genes and DNA. Recorded for this sample are about 540,000 distinct CDR3 sequences; around 21% of them occurred a single time. The ten largest clones represent approximately 2.9% of the sample. The data also belong to a second study, concerning T cells expressing NK-cell markers. In that second paper, the authors write: 5'RACE template switching, by which a universal primer site and unique molecular identifiers were added, was used to make TCR beta cDNA libraries. In sorted CD3+CD56+NKG2C+, CD3+CD56+NKG2C- and CD3+CD56-NKG2C+ T-cell subsets from roughly 8 donors, TCR beta-chain repertoires were profiled. Among the eight sequenced donors, only one was HCMV-seronegative, while the other seven were HCMV-seropositive. In several experiments an anti-gammadeltaTCR antibody was added to restrict sorting to alphabetaTCR-expressing T cells. In over five donors, the dominant CD3+CD56+NKG2C+ clonotypes were found to rank among the top 10 CD8+ clonotypes and to make up roughly 1.0-7.0% of CD8+ T cells. Those dominant clonotypes were again the most abundant among CD3+CD56-NKG2C+ cells in a handful of donors, at about 28.3-65%. Whether the expanded NKG2C-expressing T cell clones were specific for HCMV antigens remained unclear. All eight donors whose samples were sequenced were randomly selected healthy volunteers, three of them men and five women. HCMV-specific IgG was detected in serum with a commercial ELISA kit to determine HCMV serostatus. Ficoll density gradient centrifugation was used to isolate peripheral blood mononuclear cells from blood. Using Miltenyi isolation kits, CD4+ and CD8+ T cells were isolated from PBMC through magnetic immunoseparation. Synthesis of cDNA was primed from the TCR beta constant segment and was followed by two consecutive PCR amplification steps. The libraries were sequenced on Illumina HiSeq 2000/2500, MiSeq or NextSeq, producing 2 x 150 bp reads. MIGEC was used to demultiplex reads and group reads by UMI, and MiTCR was used to assemble and quantify clonotypes. To remove erroneous sequences, TCR cDNA sequences were retained only when supported by two or more reads. Downstream repertoire analysis used the tcR package, and clonotypes were matched across fractions by CDR3 nucleotide sequence plus V segment. VDJmatch was used to annotate antigen specificity against VDJdb, with one amino acid substitution in CDR3 permitted.

This receptor was obtained from a man aged 50 to 59 who received an inactivated influenza vaccine. Donor details come from another sample of the same person, matched by shared clones. The material was CD4+ T cells sorted from PBMCs, obtained roughly 12 days after vaccination. Rearrangement joined TRBV2 to TRBJ2-5, and possibly TRBD2, on 6 matching bases. The bases read TGTGCCAGCAGTGGGGCAGGGAGGGAGACCCAGTACTTC. It is translated as CASSGAGRETQYF. When the CDR3 is completed using the reference TRBV2 and TRBJ2-5 genes on either side, the full variable domain is EPEVTQTPSHQVTQMGQEVILRCVPISNHLYFYWYRQILGQKVEFLVSFYNNEISEKSEIFDDQFSVERPDGSNFTLKIRSTKLEDSAMYFCASSGAGRETQYFGPGTRLLVL.